Shown below are 4 T cell receptor beta chains from a single sample sequenced in a study of T cell responses to AZD1222 COVID-19 vaccine. Sequencing was performed with immunoSEQ multiplex PCR; in TCRdb, only in-frame clones are kept and a portion is missing. Of roughly 60,000 clones listed, roughly 82% were seen once; the top ten hold roughly 20%. The specimen comprised peripheral blood, sampled on day 0 of AZD1222 vaccination. The receptors stem from an adult in good health.

V and J are TRBV5-5 and TRBJ2-7; no clear D. The germline CDR1 and CDR2 sequences are SGHKS and YYEKEE (reference sequence). This CDR3 has 13 residues. V was trimmed by 2 bases and J by 6 bases, leaving 12 bases between them. The CDR3 region has the DNA TGTGCCAGCAGCTTAACCCCTCAAGGCGAGCAGTACTTC. This sequence encodes CASSLTPQGEQYF.

CDR3 nucleotide sequence: TGTGCCAGCAGCTTGGGACAGGGGATCCAGCCCCAGCATTTT. This sequence encodes CASSLGQGIQPQHF. This chain links TRBV5-6 with TRBJ1-5, with TRBD1 matching 8 bases. The V and J ends lost 0 bases and 7 bases, in that order; junction bases with no gene match: 3. Germline CDR1 SGHDT, CDR2 YYEEEE. The CDR3 is 14 residues long.

The chain carries TRBV9 and TRBJ1-4; 10 bases are a match to TRBD1. With 4 bases clipped from V and 7 bases from J, the junction kept 4 bases outside the gene matches. This CDR3 is 14 amino acids long. From germline, CDR1 is SGDLS and CDR2 YYNGEE. For the CDR3, the DNA is TGTGCCAGCAGCTCCGGACAGGGGGGTGAAAAACTGTTTTTT. Protein product: CASSSGQGGEKLFF.

The V call is TRBV7-8, the J call TRBJ2-1; D gene uncertain. This CDR3 comprises 12 residues. Germline V gene data show CDR1 as SGHVS and CDR2 as FQNEAQ. The V and J ends lost 5 bases and 13 bases respectively, with 15 bases between them. The CDR3 DNA reads as TGTGCCAGCAGCCCCTTTGGGTCAGGTCAGTTCTTC. Amino acid sequence: CASSPFGSGQFF.